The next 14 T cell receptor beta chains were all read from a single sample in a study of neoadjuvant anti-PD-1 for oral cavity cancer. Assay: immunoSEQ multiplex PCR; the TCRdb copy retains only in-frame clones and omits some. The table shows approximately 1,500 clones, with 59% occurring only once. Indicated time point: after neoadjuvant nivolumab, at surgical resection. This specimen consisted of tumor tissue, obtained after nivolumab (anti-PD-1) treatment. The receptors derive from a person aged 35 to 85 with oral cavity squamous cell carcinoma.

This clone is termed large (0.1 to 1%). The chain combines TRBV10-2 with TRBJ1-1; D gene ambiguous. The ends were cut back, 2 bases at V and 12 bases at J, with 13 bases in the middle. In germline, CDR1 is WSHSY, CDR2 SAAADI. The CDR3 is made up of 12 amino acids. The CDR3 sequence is CASSETVGPSFF. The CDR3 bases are TGCGCCAGCAGTGAGACCGTCGGACCCTCTTTCTTT.

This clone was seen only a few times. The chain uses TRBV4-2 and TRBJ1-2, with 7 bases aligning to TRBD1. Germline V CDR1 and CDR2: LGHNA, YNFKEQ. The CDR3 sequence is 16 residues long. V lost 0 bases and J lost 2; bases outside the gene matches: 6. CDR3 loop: CASSQENEGANYGYTF. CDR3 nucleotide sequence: TGTGCCAGCAGCCAAGAAAACGAGGGGGCGAACTATGGCTACACCTTC.

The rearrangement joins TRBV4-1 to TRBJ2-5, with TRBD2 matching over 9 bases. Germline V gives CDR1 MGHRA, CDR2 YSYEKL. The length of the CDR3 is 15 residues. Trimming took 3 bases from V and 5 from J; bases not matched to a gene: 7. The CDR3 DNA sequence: TGCGCCAGCAGCCAGAGTAGCGGGGGACGGGAGACCCAGTACTTC. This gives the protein CASSQSSGGRETQYF.

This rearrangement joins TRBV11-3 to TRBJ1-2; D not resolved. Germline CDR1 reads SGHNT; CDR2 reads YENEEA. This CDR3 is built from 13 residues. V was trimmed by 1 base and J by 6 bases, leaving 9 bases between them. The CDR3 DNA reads TGTGCCAGCAGCTTAGGGGCCGGGGATGGCTACACCTTC. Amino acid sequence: CASSLGAGDGYTF.

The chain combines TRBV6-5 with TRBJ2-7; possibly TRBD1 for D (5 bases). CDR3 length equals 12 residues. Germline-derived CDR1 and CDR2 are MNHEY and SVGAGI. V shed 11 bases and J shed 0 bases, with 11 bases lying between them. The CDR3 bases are TGTGCCTCCAGGGCTCCCTCCTACGAGCAGTACTTC. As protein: CASRAPSYEQYF.

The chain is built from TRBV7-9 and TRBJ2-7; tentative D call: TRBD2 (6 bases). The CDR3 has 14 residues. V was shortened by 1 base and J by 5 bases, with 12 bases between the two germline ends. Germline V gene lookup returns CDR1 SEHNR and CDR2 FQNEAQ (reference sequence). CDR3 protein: CASSLGVGGNEQYF. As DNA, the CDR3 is TGTGCCAGCAGCTTAGGAGTTGGAGGGAACGAGCAGTACTTC.

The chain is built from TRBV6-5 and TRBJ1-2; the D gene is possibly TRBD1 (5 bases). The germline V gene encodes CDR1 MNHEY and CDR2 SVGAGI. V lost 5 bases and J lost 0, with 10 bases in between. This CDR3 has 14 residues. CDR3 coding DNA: TGTGCCAGCAGTGAAGACAGAGCTAACTATGGCTACACCTTC. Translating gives CASSEDRANYGYTF.

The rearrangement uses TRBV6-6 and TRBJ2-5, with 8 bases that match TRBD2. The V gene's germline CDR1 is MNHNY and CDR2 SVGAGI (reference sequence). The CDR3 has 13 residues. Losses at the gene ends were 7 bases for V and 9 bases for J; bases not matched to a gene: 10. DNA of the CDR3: TGTGCCAGCAACTCACTAGCGGAGCCCGCCCAGTACTTC. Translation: CASNSLAEPAQYF.

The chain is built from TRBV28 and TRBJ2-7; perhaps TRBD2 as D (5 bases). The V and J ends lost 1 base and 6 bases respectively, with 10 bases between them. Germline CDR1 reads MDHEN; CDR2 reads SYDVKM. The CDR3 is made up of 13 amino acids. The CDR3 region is CASSLFSGIEQYF. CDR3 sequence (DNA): TGTGCCAGCAGTTTATTTTCCGGGATCGAGCAGTACTTC.

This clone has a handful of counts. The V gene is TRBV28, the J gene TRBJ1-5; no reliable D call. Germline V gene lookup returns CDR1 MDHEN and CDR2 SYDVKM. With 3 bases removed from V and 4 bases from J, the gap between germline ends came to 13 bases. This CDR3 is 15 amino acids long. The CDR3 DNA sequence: TGTGCCAGCAGTTTTGTGAGGCAGCTGAATCAGCCCCAGCATTTT. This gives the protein CASSFVRQLNQPQHF.

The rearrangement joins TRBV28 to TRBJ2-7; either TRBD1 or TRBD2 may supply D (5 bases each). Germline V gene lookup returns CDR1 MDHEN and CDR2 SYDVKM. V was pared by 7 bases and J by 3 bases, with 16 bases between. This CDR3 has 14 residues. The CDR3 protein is CASNLRGLLYEQYF. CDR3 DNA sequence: TGTGCCAGCAACCTCCGGGGCCTCCTCTACGAGCAGTACTTC.

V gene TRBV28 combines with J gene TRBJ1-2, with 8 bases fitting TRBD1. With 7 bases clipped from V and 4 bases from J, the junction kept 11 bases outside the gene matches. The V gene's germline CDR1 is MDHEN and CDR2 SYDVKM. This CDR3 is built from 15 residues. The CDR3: CASTEGRGLSYGYTF. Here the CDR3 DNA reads TGTGCCAGCACCGAGGGCAGGGGGCTGAGCTATGGCTACACCTTC.

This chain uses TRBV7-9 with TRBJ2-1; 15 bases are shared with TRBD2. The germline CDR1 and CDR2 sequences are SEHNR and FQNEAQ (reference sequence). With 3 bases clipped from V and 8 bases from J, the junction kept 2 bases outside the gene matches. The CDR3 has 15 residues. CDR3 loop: CASSFRTSGRDEQFF. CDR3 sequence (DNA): TGTGCCAGCAGCTTCCGGACTAGCGGGAGGGATGAGCAGTTCTTC.

CDR3 loop: CASMGGAYEQYF. CDR3 DNA sequence: TGTGCCAGCATGGGAGGGGCCTACGAGCAGTACTTC. The gene calls are TRBV2 and TRBJ2-7; 7 nucleotides match TRBD2. The CDR3 is 12 amino acids. Trimming at V came to 7 bases and at J to 2 bases, leaving 2 bases not matched to a gene. Germline V gene lookup returns CDR1 SNHLY and CDR2 FYNNEI.